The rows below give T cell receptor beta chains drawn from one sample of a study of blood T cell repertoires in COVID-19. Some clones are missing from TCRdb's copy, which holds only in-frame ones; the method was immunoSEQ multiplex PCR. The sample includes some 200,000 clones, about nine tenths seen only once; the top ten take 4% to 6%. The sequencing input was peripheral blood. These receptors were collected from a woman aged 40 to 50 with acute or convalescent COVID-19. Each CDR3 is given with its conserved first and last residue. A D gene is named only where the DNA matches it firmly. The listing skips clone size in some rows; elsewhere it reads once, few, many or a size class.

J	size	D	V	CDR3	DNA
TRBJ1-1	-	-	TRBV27	CASSLGGWGTEAFF	TGTGCCAGCAGTTTAGGAGGGTGGGGGACTGAAGCTTTCTTT
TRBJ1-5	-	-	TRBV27	CASSPGVGNQPQHF	TGTGCCAGCAGTCCAGGGGTTGGCAATCAGCCCCAGCATTTT
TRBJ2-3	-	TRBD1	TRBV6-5	CASSKDRATDTQYF	TGTGCCAGCAGTAAGGACAGGGCCACAGATACGCAGTATTTT
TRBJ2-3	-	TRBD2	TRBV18	CASSPPGLAGGLDTQYF	TGTGCCAGCTCACCACCGGGACTAGCGGGGGGGCTTGATACGCAGTATTTT
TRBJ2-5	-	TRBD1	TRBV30	CAWSDPGGGETQYF	TGTGCCTGGAGTGATCCAGGGGGCGGAGAGACCCAGTACTTC
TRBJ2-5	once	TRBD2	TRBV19	CASNSGGVQETQYF	TGTGCCAGTAATAGCGGGGGGGTCCAAGAGACCCAGTACTTC
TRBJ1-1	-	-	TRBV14	CASSQGGYEAFF	TGTGCCAGCAGCCAAGGGGGCTATGAAGCTTTCTTT
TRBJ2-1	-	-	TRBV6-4	CASSDSDSSGEQFF	TGTGCCAGCAGTGACTCCGACTCCTCCGGGGAGCAGTTCTTC
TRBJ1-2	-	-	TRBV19	CASSPTREPNYGYTF	TGTGCCAGTAGTCCGACTAGGGAACCAAACTATGGCTACACCTTC
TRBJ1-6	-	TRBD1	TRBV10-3	CAISPTGRNSPLHF	TGTGCCATCAGTCCGACAGGGCGTAATTCACCCCTCCACTTT
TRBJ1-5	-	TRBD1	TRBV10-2	CASRGQGNNQPQHF	TGCGCCAGCAGGGGACAGGGGAACAATCAGCCCCAGCATTTT
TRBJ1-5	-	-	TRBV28	CASSRWAGFVNQPQHF	TGTGCCAGCAGCCGATGGGCGGGGTTCGTCAATCAGCCCCAGCATTTT
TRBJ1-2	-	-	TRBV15	CATSRDQLQGINYGYTF	TGTGCCACCAGCAGAGATCAATTGCAGGGGATTAACTATGGCTACACCTTC
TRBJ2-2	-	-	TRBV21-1	CASSKEWGRGSGELFF	-
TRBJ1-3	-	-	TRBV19	CASSIRSGNTIYF	TGTGCCAGTAGTATCCGCTCTGGAAACACCATATATTTT